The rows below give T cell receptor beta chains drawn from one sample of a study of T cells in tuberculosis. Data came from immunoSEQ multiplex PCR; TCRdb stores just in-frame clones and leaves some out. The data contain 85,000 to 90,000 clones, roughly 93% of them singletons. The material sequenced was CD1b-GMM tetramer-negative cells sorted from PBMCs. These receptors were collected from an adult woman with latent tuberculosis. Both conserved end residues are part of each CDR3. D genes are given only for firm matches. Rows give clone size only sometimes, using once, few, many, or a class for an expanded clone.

CDR3aa: CASSISQGTFF
CDR3nt: TGTGCCAGTAGTATAAGCCAGGGAACTTTCTTT
len: 11
j_gene: TRBJ1-1
v_gene: TRBV19
d_gene: .
abundance: once

CDR3aa: CASSPRDRGAQGYTF
CDR3nt: TGTGCCAGCTCACCGCGGGACAGGGGCGCGCAAGGCTACACCTTC
len: 15
j_gene: TRBJ1-2
v_gene: TRBV18
d_gene: TRBD1
abundance: .

CDR3aa: CASSPTGGGEGTDTQYF
CDR3nt: TGTGCCAGCAGCCCAACAGGGGGGGGAGAGGGCACAGATACGCAGTATTTT
len: 17
j_gene: TRBJ2-3
v_gene: TRBV7-6
d_gene: .
abundance: .

CDR3aa: CASSLNSPLHF
CDR3nt: TGTGCCAGCAGTTTAAATTCACCCCTCCACTTT
len: 11
j_gene: TRBJ1-6
v_gene: TRBV6-6
d_gene: .
abundance: .

CDR3aa: CASSLSAGRTEAFF
CDR3nt: TGTGCCAGCAGTTTATCGGCAGGGAGGACTGAAGCTTTCTTT
len: 14
j_gene: TRBJ1-1
v_gene: TRBV27
d_gene: .
abundance: .

CDR3aa: CAWRGQPGQPQHF
CDR3nt: TGTGCCTGGAGGGGTCAGCCAGGTCAGCCCCAGCATTTT
len: 13
j_gene: TRBJ1-5
v_gene: TRBV30
d_gene: .
abundance: .

CDR3aa: CSVSIGAKAEAFF
CDR3nt: TGCAGCGTTTCTATAGGGGCCAAGGCTGAAGCTTTCTTT
len: 13
j_gene: TRBJ1-1
v_gene: TRBV29-1
d_gene: .
abundance: .

CDR3aa: CASSMTSGVYNEQFF
CDR3nt: TGCGCCAGCAGCATGACTAGCGGGGTCTACAATGAGCAGTTCTTC
len: 15
j_gene: TRBJ2-1
v_gene: TRBV5-1
d_gene: TRBD2
abundance: .

CDR3aa: CASSQPSRGAYTEAFF
CDR3nt: TGTGCCAGCAGCCAACCCTCCAGGGGCGCTTATACTGAAGCTTTCTTT
len: 16
j_gene: TRBJ1-1
v_gene: TRBV7-8
d_gene: .
abundance: .

CDR3aa: CASRPLLGAAYGYTF
CDR3nt: TGTGCCAGCAGGCCGCTACTGGGGGCGGCCTATGGCTACACCTTC
len: 15
j_gene: TRBJ1-2
v_gene: TRBV6-1
d_gene: .
abundance: .

CDR3aa: CASSQFGSGGDEQYF
CDR3nt: TGTGCCAGCAGCCAATTTGGCAGCGGGGGTGACGAGCAGTACTTC
len: 15
j_gene: TRBJ2-7
v_gene: TRBV11-2
d_gene: TRBD2
abundance: .

CDR3aa: CASSLVRGRIQETQYF
CDR3nt: TGTGCCAGCAGCTTGGTACGGGGGAGGATCCAAGAGACCCAGTACTTC
len: 16
j_gene: TRBJ2-5
v_gene: TRBV5-6
d_gene: .
abundance: .

CDR3aa: CSSAGGPFAYNEQFF
CDR3nt: TGCAGCTCCGCCGGGGGGCCCTTCGCCTACAATGAGCAGTTCTTC
len: 15
j_gene: TRBJ2-1
v_gene: TRBV29-1
d_gene: .
abundance: .

CDR3aa: CASSRTVSNQPQHF
CDR3nt: TGTGCCAGCAGCCGGACAGTGAGCAATCAGCCCCAGCATTTT
len: 14
j_gene: TRBJ1-5
v_gene: TRBV5-5
d_gene: .
abundance: .

CDR3aa: CASSKLTSSSYNEQFF
CDR3nt: TGTGCCAGCAGTAAACTGACTAGCAGCTCCTACAATGAGCAGTTCTTC
len: 16
j_gene: TRBJ2-1
v_gene: TRBV27
d_gene: TRBD2
abundance: .

CDR3aa: CASSLRQGRYGYTF
CDR3nt: TGTGCCAGCAGTTTAAGACAGGGGAGGTATGGCTACACCTTC
len: 14
j_gene: TRBJ1-2
v_gene: TRBV27
d_gene: TRBD1
abundance: .

CDR3aa: CASSFDRVYGYTF
CDR3nt: TGTGCCAGCAGTTTTGACAGGGTCTATGGCTACACCTTC
len: 13
j_gene: TRBJ1-2
v_gene: TRBV28
d_gene: TRBD1
abundance: .

CDR3aa: CSVQLYRLLNTEAFF
CDR3nt: TGCAGCGTTCAACTTTACAGGTTATTGAACACTGAAGCTTTCTTT
len: 15
j_gene: TRBJ1-1
v_gene: TRBV29-1
d_gene: .
abundance: once

CDR3aa: CASSSTVSTIYF
CDR3nt: TGTGCCAGCAGCTCGACAGTGTCTACCATATATTTT
len: 12
j_gene: TRBJ1-3
v_gene: TRBV7-2
d_gene: .
abundance: .

CDR3aa: CASSINYGETQYF
CDR3nt: TGTGCCAGTAGTATCAACTACGGGGAGACCCAGTACTTC
len: 13
j_gene: TRBJ2-5
v_gene: TRBV19
d_gene: .
abundance: .

CDR3aa: CASSPRTSGGSPDTGELFF
CDR3nt: TGTGCCAGCAGCCCTAGGACTAGCGGGGGGTCCCCCGACACCGGGGAGCTGTTTTTT
len: 19
j_gene: TRBJ2-2
v_gene: TRBV7-9
d_gene: TRBD2
abundance: .

CDR3aa: CASSLDLGQANQPQHF
CDR3nt: TGCGCCAGCAGCTTGGACCTAGGACAGGCCAATCAGCCCCAGCATTTT
len: 16
j_gene: TRBJ1-5
v_gene: TRBV5-1
d_gene: TRBD1
abundance: .

CDR3aa: CASSSPRQAYEQYF
CDR3nt: TGTGCCAGCAGCTCCCCAAGACAGGCCTACGAGCAGTACTTC
len: 14
j_gene: TRBJ2-7
v_gene: TRBV7-9
d_gene: .
abundance: few

CDR3aa: CASSPTKDRDRGRTDTQYF
CDR3nt: TGTGCCAGCAGCCCTACCAAAGACCGGGACAGGGGTCGGACAGATACGCAGTATTTT
len: 19
j_gene: TRBJ2-3
v_gene: TRBV7-9
d_gene: TRBD1
abundance: .

CDR3aa: CASSSGDRSYEQYF
CDR3nt: TGTGCCAGCAGCTCGGGGGACAGGTCCTACGAGCAGTACTTC
len: 14
j_gene: TRBJ2-7
v_gene: TRBV7-8
d_gene: TRBD1
abundance: .

CDR3aa: CAWGAGSGNTIYF
CDR3nt: TGTGCCTGGGGTGCAGGGTCTGGAAACACCATATATTTT
len: 13
j_gene: TRBJ1-3
v_gene: TRBV30
d_gene: .
abundance: .

CDR3aa: CASRPDRANYGYTF
CDR3nt: TGTGCCAGCAGACCCGACAGAGCTAACTATGGCTACACCTTC
len: 14
j_gene: TRBJ1-2
v_gene: TRBV6-5
d_gene: .
abundance: .

CDR3aa: CAISESGSYEQYF
CDR3nt: TGTGCCATCAGTGAGTCGGGCAGCTACGAGCAGTACTTC
len: 13
j_gene: TRBJ2-7
v_gene: TRBV10-3
d_gene: .
abundance: .

CDR3aa: CASSERVNEQFF
CDR3nt: TGCGCCAGCAGTGAGCGGGTCAATGAGCAGTTCTTC
len: 12
j_gene: TRBJ2-1
v_gene: TRBV10-2
d_gene: .
abundance: .

CDR3aa: CASSQQETSGTLLGHEQFF
CDR3nt: TGCGCCAGCAGCCAGCAGGAGACTAGCGGGACCCTCCTTGGGCATGAGCAGTTCTTC
len: 19
j_gene: TRBJ2-1
v_gene: TRBV4-3
d_gene: TRBD2
abundance: .

CDR3aa: CASSLGPGGATDTQYF
CDR3nt: TGTGCCAGCAGCTTGGGACCGGGGGGCGCCACAGATACGCAGTATTTT
len: 16
j_gene: TRBJ2-3
v_gene: TRBV5-4
d_gene: .
abundance: .

CDR3aa: CASSYPSRGGELFF
CDR3nt: TGTGCCAGCAGTTACCCCTCTAGGGGCGGGGAGCTGTTTTTT
len: 14
j_gene: TRBJ2-2
v_gene: TRBV6-5
d_gene: .
abundance: .

CDR3aa: CASSLGQGIQPQHF
CDR3nt: TGCGCCAGCAGCTTGGGCCAGGGGATTCAGCCCCAGCATTTT
len: 14
j_gene: TRBJ1-5
v_gene: TRBV5-1
d_gene: .
abundance: .

CDR3aa: CASKDRNNYGYTF
CDR3nt: TGTGCCAGCAAGGACAGGAATAACTATGGCTACACCTTC
len: 13
j_gene: TRBJ1-2
v_gene: TRBV28
d_gene: TRBD1
abundance: .

CDR3aa: CSVEDRLSSGGAGHYEQYF
CDR3nt: TGCAGCGTTGAAGATCGGTTGTCTAGCGGGGGGGCCGGGCATTACGAGCAGTACTTC
len: 19
j_gene: TRBJ2-7
v_gene: TRBV29-1
d_gene: TRBD2
abundance: .

CDR3aa: CASSPYGYEQYF
CDR3nt: TGTGCTAGCAGTCCCTACGGCTACGAGCAGTACTTC
len: 12
j_gene: TRBJ2-7
v_gene: TRBV7-7
d_gene: .
abundance: .

CDR3aa: CASRTGMGGEQYF
CDR3nt: TGCGCCAGCCGGACAGGGATGGGTGGCGAGCAGTACTTC
len: 13
j_gene: TRBJ2-7
v_gene: TRBV5-1
d_gene: TRBD1
abundance: .

CDR3aa: CASSDLAGGLNKQFF
CDR3nt: TGTGCCAGCAGCGACTTAGCGGGAGGGCTGAACAAGCAGTTCTTC
len: 15
j_gene: TRBJ2-1
v_gene: TRBV6-6
d_gene: TRBD2
abundance: .

CDR3aa: CSVAGTASKNIQYF
CDR3nt: TGCAGCGTGGCGGGGACAGCAAGCAAAAACATTCAGTACTTC
len: 14
j_gene: TRBJ2-4
v_gene: TRBV29-1
d_gene: .
abundance: .

CDR3aa: CASSSRLYNEQFF
CDR3nt: TGTGCCAGCAGCTCTAGACTCTACAATGAGCAGTTCTTC
len: 13
j_gene: TRBJ2-1
v_gene: TRBV11-3
d_gene: .
abundance: .

CDR3aa: CASRAHSGGYTF
CDR3nt: TGTGCCAGCAGGGCGCACAGTGGTGGCTACACCTTC
len: 12
j_gene: TRBJ1-2
v_gene: TRBV6-6
d_gene: .
abundance: .

CDR3aa: CASTDRNYGYTF
CDR3nt: TGTGCCAGTACCGACAGGAACTATGGCTACACCTTC
len: 12
j_gene: TRBJ1-2
v_gene: TRBV19
d_gene: .
abundance: .

CDR3aa: CASRRTGVGEQYF
CDR3nt: TGTGCCAGTAGGCGAACAGGGGTGGGAGAGCAGTACTTC
len: 13
j_gene: TRBJ2-7
v_gene: TRBV19
d_gene: TRBD1
abundance: .